This T cell receptor beta chain was obtained from a study of identical twins. This clonotype was picked up many times. Its antigen remains unidentified. With template switching, a universal primer site was added, and the cDNA carried unique molecular identifiers. Each CDR3 protein gets one entry after TCRdb re-called the 5' RACE reads with MiXCR. The top ten clones hold about 0.25% of a sample with 1.5 million to 2 million distinct CDR3 sequences, under 35% of them seen once. General observations from the study: Insertion counts were lower in abundant cord blood beta clonotypes, a trend that memory repertoires did not show. Diverse VJ usage suggested most zero-insertion clonotypes were not invariant T cells. Twins shared out-of-frame alpha sequences with excess low generation probability.

The CDR3 runs 14 residues. The V segment lost 2 bases and the J segment 2 bases; nucleotides outside the gene matches: 0. In germline, CDR1 is MNHNY, CDR2 SVGAGI (reference sequence). The sequence came from a newborn girl in good health. Sequencing was done on a sample of cord blood. The chain carries TRBV6-6 and TRBJ1-5, with 7 bases that match TRBD1. The CDR3 bases are TGTGCCAGCAGTTACGGACAGGGCAATCAGCCCCAGCATTTT. The encoded protein is CASSYGQGNQPQHF.